Listed here are 25 T cell receptor beta chains from one sample, sequenced in a study of T cell responses to AZD1222 COVID-19 vaccine. Sequencing was performed with immunoSEQ multiplex PCR; in TCRdb, only in-frame clones are kept and a portion is missing. The sample includes around 83,000 clones, 86% of them seen just once. Sample: peripheral blood, taken on day 0 of AZD1222 vaccination. The receptors derive from an adult in good health.

This clone appeared a few times. The V and J genes are TRBV5-1 and TRBJ1-1; D perhaps matches TRBD1 (5 bases). This CDR3 has 12 residues. With 3 bases removed from V and 8 bases from J, the gap between germline ends came to 11 bases. Germline V gene sequence: CDR1 SGHRS, CDR2 YFSETQ. CDR3 protein: CASSYGQSEAFF. Written as DNA, the CDR3 is TGCGCCAGCAGCTACGGACAAAGCGAAGCTTTCTTT.

The chain uses TRBV5-4 and TRBJ1-2; 7 nucleotides match TRBD1. Losses at the gene ends were 4 bases for V and 5 bases for J; bases not matched to a gene: 5. The germline V gene has CDR1 SGHNT and CDR2 YYREEE (reference sequence). The CDR3 length is 13 residues. CDR3 residues: CASSISTGYGYTF. The CDR3 region has the DNA TGTGCCAGCAGCATTTCGACAGGGTATGGCTACACCTTC.

This clone was detected only once. The V call is TRBV11-3, the J call TRBJ2-2; TRBD2 is a possible D gene (7 bases). The CDR3 is made up of 15 amino acids. V was cut by 4 bases and J by 7 bases, with 16 bases left in between. Per the germline V gene, CDR1 is SGHNT and CDR2 is YENEEA. The CDR3 bases are TGTGCCAGCAGCTCGAGACGGGGGGCCGACGGGGAGCTGTTTTTT. This encodes CASSSRRGADGELFF.

The chain carries TRBV19 and TRBJ2-1; either TRBD1 or TRBD2 may supply D (5 bases each). Germline V gene sequence: CDR1 LNHDA, CDR2 SQIVND (reference sequence). The CDR3 loop spans 16 amino acids. Deletions cut 6 bases from V and 4 bases from J, with 19 bases between. DNA of the CDR3: TGTGCCAGTAGGGAAGGGGACGGTGGTCTGTACAATGAGCAGTTCTTC. It specifies CASREGDGGLYNEQFF.

Here the CDR3 DNA reads TGTGCCAGCAGCTTAAATTTGTATCAGCCCCAGCATTTT. Translating it yields CASSLNLYQPQHF. The chain recombines TRBV11-2 with TRBJ1-5; D unresolved. From germline, CDR1 is SGHAT and CDR2 FQNNGV. This CDR3 is 13 amino acids long. Trimming took 2 bases from V and 5 from J, leaving 7 bases between them.

This clone came up a few times. The rearrangement uses TRBV7-3 and TRBJ2-1, with TRBD2 matching over 8 bases. CDR3 length: 15 residues. CDR1 is SGHTA, CDR2 FQGTGA, per germline. V was clipped by 5 bases and J by 2 bases; unmatched bases: 5. The chain's CDR3 is CASSTGSGAYNEQFF. As DNA, the CDR3 is TGTGCCAGCAGCACCGGTAGCGGGGCCTACAATGAGCAGTTCTTC.

The rearrangement links TRBV25-1 to TRBJ1-1; 7 bases line up with TRBD1. Germline V lookup: CDR1 MGHDK, CDR2 SYGVNS. The trim removed 3 bases at V and 0 bases at J, leaving 4 bases unmatched. The length of the CDR3 is 15 residues. The CDR3 is CASSDPGQLNTEAFF. The CDR3, as DNA: TGTGCCAGCAGTGACCCGGGACAGCTGAACACTGAAGCTTTCTTT.

In this sample, this clone turned up once. The V gene is TRBV6-1, the J gene TRBJ1-4; D ambiguous. The ends were cut back, 3 bases at V and 0 bases at J, with 8 bases in the middle. The CDR3 sequence is 15 residues long. CDR1 MNHNS and CDR2 SASEGT come from the germline V gene. CDR3 sequence reads: CASSDGTTTNEKLFF. The CDR3 bases are TGTGCCAGCAGTGATGGAACGACAACTAATGAAAAACTGTTTTTT.

The gene calls are TRBV28 and TRBJ2-5; D may be TRBD2 (5 bases). CDR3 size: 15 residues. With 1 base removed from V and 5 bases from J, the gap between germline ends came to 14 bases. Germline CDR1 and CDR2: MDHEN and SYDVKM. CDR3 loop: CASSLYDPSGETQYF. CDR3 in DNA: TGTGCCAGCAGTTTATACGACCCGTCGGGGGAGACCCAGTACTTC.

The rearrangement joins TRBV15 to TRBJ2-3, with a tentative D call TRBD1 (6 bases). Germline CDR1 reads LNHNV; CDR2 reads YYDKDF (reference sequence). V was clipped by 2 bases and J by 2 bases, with 11 bases between them. The CDR3 has 15 amino acids. This CDR3 reads CATSRNRENTDTQYF. The CDR3 coding sequence is TGTGCCACCAGCAGAAACAGGGAAAACACAGATACGCAGTATTTT.

The chain uses TRBV19 and TRBJ1-3; TRBD1 matches at 7 bases. The CDR3 is 17 residues long. Germline CDR1 and CDR2: LNHDA and SQIVND (reference sequence). V lost 0 bases and J lost 2; bases outside the gene matches: 7. The CDR3 DNA follows: TGTGCCAGTAGTATAGATCTATTGACAGGGACTGGAAACACCATATATTTT. This gives the protein CASSIDLLTGTGNTIYF.

The chain combines TRBV4-2 with TRBJ2-2; TRBD2 agrees at 13 bases. The germline V gene has CDR1 LGHNA and CDR2 YNFKEQ. The CDR3 is 18 residues long. The V gene end was trimmed by 2 bases and the J gene end by 4 bases; junction bases not matched to a gene: 7. CDR3 bases: TGTGCCAGCAGCCAATACGGACTAGCGGGAGCCGGCACCGGGGAGCTGTTTTTT. Amino acid sequence: CASSQYGLAGAGTGELFF.

The CDR3 here is CASMEGSREKLFF. DNA for the CDR3: TGTGCCAGCATGGAGGGGTCGCGGGAAAAACTGTTTTTT. The chain has TRBV28 and TRBJ1-4; D might be TRBD1 (5 bases). Trimming stripped 7 bases from V and 8 bases from J, with 14 bases between. The CDR3 consists of 13 residues. Germline loops: CDR1 MDHEN, CDR2 SYDVKM.

This rearrangement joins TRBV10-2 to TRBJ2-1, with 8 bases identical to TRBD1. The length of the CDR3 is 15 residues. Losses at the gene ends were 2 bases for V and 6 bases for J; bases not matched to a gene: 6. Per the germline V gene, CDR1 is WSHSY and CDR2 is SAAADI. CDR3 bases: TGCGCCAGCAGTGAGACAGGGGGACCCGGCAATGAGCAGTTCTTC. Its translation is CASSETGGPGNEQFF.

The V and J genes are TRBV6-5 and TRBJ2-7, with TRBD2 matching over 11 bases. The junction had 2 bases not matched to a gene; V was cut back by 5 bases and J by 2 bases. The V gene's germline CDR1 is MNHEY and CDR2 SVGAGI. CDR3 length: 14 amino acids. The CDR3 loop reads CASSRLAGPYEQYF. The CDR3 coding sequence is TGTGCCAGCAGTAGACTAGCGGGGCCCTACGAGCAGTACTTC.

The V gene is TRBV5-1, the J gene TRBJ2-5; D not resolved. CDR3 length: 16 residues. Germline-derived CDR1 and CDR2 are SGHRS and YFSETQ. V lost 4 bases to trimming and J lost 5 bases, with 21 bases between them. The CDR3 protein is CASSPPHSGQGETQYF. CDR3 nucleotides: TGCGCCAGCAGCCCCCCACATTCAGGTCAAGGGGAGACCCAGTACTTC.

The chain couples TRBV27 to TRBJ2-1, with D perhaps matching TRBD2 (6 bases). Trimming removed 5 bases from V and 4 bases from J, with 18 bases in between. There are 16 residues in the CDR3. The germline CDR1 and CDR2 sequences are MNHEY and SMNVEV (reference sequence). CDR3 bases: TGTGCCAGCAGTCCGGACTATTTCGGAATATACAATGAGCAGTTCTTC. Protein product: CASSPDYFGIYNEQFF.

J is TRBJ2-2 and V is TRBV24-1; D is possibly TRBD2 (6 bases). V lost 4 bases to trimming and J lost 5 bases, with 16 bases between them. The germline V gene encodes CDR1 KGHDR and CDR2 SFDVKD. There are 16 residues in the CDR3. CDR3 loop: CATSEWTNGRTGELFF. The CDR3 bases are TGTGCCACCAGTGAATGGACTAACGGTAGGACCGGGGAGCTGTTTTTT.

This clone was recorded only once. V gene TRBV24-1 combines with J gene TRBJ1-1, with 9 positions matching TRBD1. Germline loops: CDR1 KGHDR, CDR2 SFDVKD. The CDR3 consists of 15 residues. V dropped 3 bases and J dropped 4; count of bases not matched to a gene: 5. The CDR3 bases are TGTGCCACCAGTGATCGGGACAGGGAGGGCACTGAAGCTTTCTTT. It is translated as CATSDRDREGTEAFF.

The chain uses TRBV28 and TRBJ2-1; 8 bases are shared with TRBD1. V trimming: 6 bases; J trimming: 2 bases; junction bases outside the gene matches: 6. Germline loops: CDR1 MDHEN, CDR2 SYDVKM. CDR3 length: 15 amino acids. The CDR3 here is CASSLMTGAYNEQFF. CDR3 nucleotides: TGTGCCAGCAGCCTAATGACAGGGGCCTACAATGAGCAGTTCTTC.

The rearrangement joins TRBV5-6 to TRBJ2-5; a weak D match, TRBD1 (5 bases). The CDR3 length is 15 residues. V lost 4 bases and J lost 4, with 17 bases in between. From germline, CDR1 is SGHDT and CDR2 YYEEEE. The CDR3: CASSLRTNRGETQYF. The CDR3 nucleotides are TGTGCCAGCAGCCTAAGGACAAATCGAGGAGAGACCCAGTACTTC.

V gene TRBV6-2 or TRBV6-3 combines with J gene TRBJ2-7; D gene ambiguous. The CDR3 runs to 17 residues. Germline V CDR1 and CDR2: MNHEY, SVGEGT. V was pared by 0 bases and J by 7 bases, with 22 bases between. The CDR3 loop is CASSYSSFGRPPREQYF. CDR3 sequence (DNA): TGTGCCAGCAGTTACTCCTCTTTCGGAAGGCCACCTAGAGAGCAGTACTTC.

The chain's CDR3 is CSVGRGEYTEAFF. The DNA for the CDR3 is TGCAGCGTTGGGAGGGGAGAGTACACTGAAGCTTTCTTT. The V call is TRBV29-1, the J call TRBJ1-1; TRBD1 is a possible D gene (5 bases). The CDR3 runs 13 residues. Germline CDR1 is SQVTM and CDR2 is ANQGSEA. Trimming took off 4 bases at V and 3 bases at J, with 12 bases between the two ends.

The V and J genes are TRBV7-3 and TRBJ1-1; D is unclear. The CDR3 is 14 residues long. With 1 base removed from V and 3 bases from J, the gap between germline ends came to 9 bases. Germline CDR1 is SGHTA and CDR2 is FQGTGA. The CDR3 DNA reads as TGTGCCAGCAGCTTAATAGCGGGAGACACTGAAGCTTTCTTT. Its translation is CASSLIAGDTEAFF.

The chain recombines TRBV20-1 with TRBJ1-4, with D unresolved. V lost 4 bases and J lost 0, with 6 bases in between. The CDR3 spans 13 residues. CDR1 and CDR2 (germline): DFQATT, SNEGSKA (reference sequence). The CDR3 sequence: CSANEATNEKLFF. DNA for the CDR3: TGCAGTGCTAATGAAGCAACTAATGAAAAACTGTTTTTT.